The sequence of this T cell receptor (beta chain) was determined in a study of human T cells and chemical hapten exposure (dated by TCRdb to 2020 to 2023). With respect to the entire study: For sensitization, 2% DPC in acetone was applied to an approximately 2 cm by approximately 2 cm area of upper inner arm skin. Weekly therapeutic DPC doses were additionally applied to the scalp of patients throughout the roughly 22-week study period. Patch testing was performed on the upper back with Finn chambers containing 0.01% DPC, and the patch tests were scored after 6 days according to International Contact Dermatitis Research Group standards. Alopecia areata with under or over 50% scalp involvement, alopecia totalis and alopecia universalis were represented in the patient cohort, which was mostly female. Libraries were combined into a pool for sequencing, and differences in TCR yield between samples came mainly from small differences in library volumes within the pool. In alopecia patients, the study followed how the peripheral blood TCR repertoire changed in vivo over primary and secondary sensitization to diphenylcyclopropenone (DPC), a hapten. Blood was sampled from patients pre-sensitization (week 0) and at 2, 6 and about 24 weeks after DPC sensitization. For TCR sequencing, blood came from 25 to 35 alopecia patients at anywhere from one to four time points (pre-sensitization, 2, 6 and 24 weeks). The paper's findings and limits, for the study overall: All patients had alopecia, a presumed autoimmune disease, so their immune response might differ from that of healthy individuals. No change with DPC sensitization was found in the number of TCRs above 1 in 1000 frequency, and no evidence of global repertoire structure alterations was found. After repeated subsampling, changes were observed in the strength of the expansion versus patch-test correlation and in the threshold at which the correlation became significant. Patch test score correlated positively with the number of PT1 expanded TCRs, reaching significance at thresholds 8, 16 and 32 but not at 4. Compared with pre-sensitization or healthy control sets, expanded TCRs formed significantly more large CDR3 similarity clusters, which is consistent with antigen-driven responses.

V drops 2 bases and J drops 15 bases, leaving 18 bases in between. From its cysteine to its phenylalanine, the CDR3 spans 13 amino acids. CDR3 DNA only is kept here, 39 bases in frame from base 1. Looking up the germline V gene yields CDR1 SNHLY and CDR2 FYNNEI. The label giving this sample's time point can be read as: patch test 1, 2 weeks after DPC sensitization. What the treatment or condition label conveys for this sample: therapeutic diphenylcyclopropenone sensitization with weekly scalp DPC. At each patch-test visit, blood was drawn before the patch test was applied. Eligible patients were aged 18 to 70, diagnosed with alopecia, deemed suitable for DPC therapy, and excluded if pregnant. Total RNA was extracted from unfractionated whole blood collected in Tempus Blood RNA tubes. This clonotype was detected many times. Its antigen specificity is not known. The input lacks base qualities; no much larger clone sits a single base away.

The method was RACE. Sequenced using a NextSeq 500. During library preparation, unique molecular identifiers were attached to individual cDNA molecules so that TCRs could be counted quantitatively and reproducibly. Each blood RNA sample was used to sequence both TCR alpha and TCR beta chains. The study's own analysis went as follows. Samples had a median of approximately 93,000 TCRs, with a range from roughly 23,224 to 750,000. V, J and CDR3 annotation of the TCR reads was performed with the Decombinator software suite. For PS versus PT1 abundance plots, all samples were subsampled to the same number of TCRs (28,000). TCRs were defined as expanded if absent before sensitization and observed at least eight times at the 2-week time point. TCRdb reprocessed the public reads (quality trimming at Q25 with fastp, clone calling with MiXCR) and kept in-frame beta chains. Each CDR3 protein gets just one entry, which takes the most common genes and DNA from the rows behind it. The V and J calls here are based on TCRdb, not the publication. In all, the sample holds approximately 340,000 distinct CDR3 sequences, and about 7% of those were seen once. The ten largest clones represent 7.5% to 8.5% of the sample.

The sample here was whole blood, taken in connection with sensitization to the hapten diphenylcyclopropenone (DPC). This receptor was identified in a woman younger than 35 with alopecia areata. Some clones in this sample may be carry-over from other donors' samples. This chain joins TRBV2 to TRBJ2-3; confidence is insufficient to name the D gene. The CDR3 in this case is CASSEYDNLRSYF. The DNA reads as follows: TGTGCCAGCAGTGAATATGATAACCTCAGGAGTTATTTT.